This entry lists 28 T cell receptor beta chains sequenced from one sample in a study of T-cell reconstitution after alpha-beta-depleted transplantation in children. A library of TCRbeta sequences, prepared with unique molecular identifiers, was generated. In TCRdb, the PCR reads were re-called with MiXCR into one record per CDR3 protein. Here the sample spans around 960,000 distinct CDR3 sequences, roughly 29% being singletons. Here the sequenced sample was PBMCs, mostly from graft donor cells, taken 360 days after TCRalphabeta/CD19-depleted stem cell transplant. The receptors were gathered from a boy younger than two who had a stem cell transplant for SCID, so the T cells may come from the graft donor.

The V and J genes are TRBV12-3 or TRBV12-4 and TRBJ1-5; maybe TRBD1 (5 bases). Trimming took 4 bases from V and 5 from J, leaving 15 bases between them. The CDR3 covers 15 residues. The DNA of the CDR3 is TGTGCCAGCAGTTCACAGGCGGCCCTTGATCAGCCCCAGCATTTT. Amino acid sequence: CASSSQAALDQPQHF.

The chain combines TRBV12-3 or TRBV12-4 with TRBJ2-1; no clear D. This CDR3 spans 13 amino acids. Between the trimmed V and J ends, which lost 6 bases and 9 bases, there was a span of 15 bases. CDR3 nucleotides: TGTGCCAGCAGCCCCCAGTCGTATAGTGAGCAGTTCTTC. Its protein product is CASSPQSYSEQFF.

This rearrangement joins TRBV6-5 to TRBJ1-2, with no clear D. Between the trimmed V and J ends, which lost 2 bases and 3 bases, there was a span of 7 bases. Germline assignment: CDR1 MNHEY and CDR2 SVGAGI. The CDR3 is 13 amino acids. CDR3 bases: TGTGCCAGCAGTTACCAAAACGACTATGGCTACACCTTC. It encodes CASSYQNDYGYTF.

The sample holds many counts of this clonotype. The chain has TRBV6-2 or TRBV6-3 and TRBJ2-1, with D perhaps matching TRBD1 (5 bases). This CDR3 spans 15 amino acids. V lost 2 bases, J lost 1 base, and 9 bases lay in between. Germline assignment: CDR1 MNHEY and CDR2 SVGEGT. The CDR3 loop reads CASSYGQGSYNEQFF. In nucleotides, the CDR3 is TGTGCCAGCAGTTACGGCCAGGGTTCCTACAATGAGCAGTTCTTC.

This clonotype was picked up a small number of times. The V and J genes are TRBV6-5 and TRBJ2-7; the D gene is possibly TRBD2 (7 bases). This CDR3 has 15 residues. The ends were cut back, 3 bases at V and 1 base at J, with 13 bases in the middle. Germline loops: CDR1 MNHEY, CDR2 SVGAGI. This chain's CDR3 is CASSYGGGRSYEQYF. CDR3 nucleotide sequence: TGTGCCAGCAGTTATGGGGGGGGGCGTTCCTACGAGCAGTACTTC.

This clonotype has just a few counts. The chain combines TRBV20-1 with TRBJ2-3; 7 bases are a match to TRBD2. Germline V gives CDR1 DFQATT, CDR2 SNEGSKA (reference sequence). The CDR3 extends over 14 amino acids. V was pared by 3 bases and J by 2 bases, with 5 bases of the junction left unmatched. The CDR3 DNA is TGCAGTGCTAGCCCGGGGGGACCCACAGATACGCAGTATTTT. This codes for CSASPGGPTDTQYF.

Only a few counts were recorded for this clonotype. This rearrangement joins TRBV12-3 or TRBV12-4 to TRBJ2-5; possible D gene TRBD2, 5 bases. Between the trimmed V and J ends, which lost 6 bases and 0 bases, there was a span of 8 bases. The CDR3 contains 13 residues. CDR3 amino acids: CASRTGYQETQYF. DNA for the CDR3: TGTGCCAGCAGAACGGGGTACCAAGAGACCCAGTACTTC.

The chain links TRBV20-1 to TRBJ2-7; D possibly corresponds to TRBD1 (5 bases). Between the trimmed V and J ends, which lost 4 bases and 2 bases, there was a span of 15 bases. The germline gives CDR1 DFQATT, CDR2 SNEGSKA (reference sequence). The CDR3 spans 14 residues. CDR3 nucleotides: TGCAGTGCTAATAAGGGTGCAGGGACCTACGAGCAGTACTTC. Its protein product is CSANKGAGTYEQYF.

This clonotype occurred many times. The V gene is TRBV3-1, the J gene TRBJ2-7; D ambiguous. Germline CDR1 LGHDT, CDR2 YNNKEL (reference sequence). Trimming shortened V by 1 base and J by 4 bases, and 5 bases separated the two germline ends. CDR3 size: 12 residues. CDR3 in amino acids: CASSQVGYEQYF. CDR3 DNA: TGTGCCAGCAGCCAAGTGGGTTACGAGCAGTACTTC.

The V and J genes are TRBV20-1 and TRBJ2-7, with 8 bases that match TRBD1. CDR3 length: 13 residues. The V and J ends lost 6 bases and 7 bases, in that order; junction bases with no gene match: 11. Germline loops: CDR1 DFQATT, CDR2 SNEGSKA (reference sequence). CDR3 in amino acids: CSARPQGAGEQYF. The CDR3 bases are TGCAGTGCCAGACCCCAGGGGGCCGGGGAGCAGTACTTC.

This clonotype was seen a handful of times. This chain joins TRBV5-1 and TRBJ2-3, with a tentative D call TRBD1 (7 bases). CDR1 and CDR2 from the germline V gene are SGHRS and YFSETQ. The CDR3 is 16 residues long. The V end lost 1 base, the J end lost 2 bases, and 14 bases lay between the germline ends. The CDR3 sequence is CASSLRARGDTDTQYF. CDR3 sequence (DNA): TGCGCCAGCAGCTTGAGGGCCAGGGGGGACACAGATACGCAGTATTTT.

This clonotype was found a few times. This chain joins TRBV15 and TRBJ2-5, with D perhaps TRBD1 or TRBD2 (5 bases each). Trimming shortened V by 0 bases and J by 7 bases, and 12 bases separated the two germline ends. The length of the CDR3 is 14 residues. Germline V CDR1 and CDR2: LNHNV, YYDKDF (reference sequence). The CDR3 nucleotides read TGTGCCACCAGCAGAGATGGGACGGGGTCGACCCAGTACTTC. Protein sequence: CATSRDGTGSTQYF.

This clonotype was recorded a few times. The chain links TRBV20-1 to TRBJ1-1; tentative D call: TRBD1 (6 bases). There are 16 residues in the CDR3. V lost 8 bases and J 0 bases, leaving 22 bases between the germline ends. The germline V gene has CDR1 DFQATT and CDR2 SNEGSKA (reference sequence). The CDR3 protein is CSPHPAGAPMNTEAFF. DNA of the CDR3: TGCAGTCCTCACCCGGCAGGGGCTCCCATGAACACTGAAGCTTTCTTT.

The J gene is TRBJ2-1, the V gene TRBV11-2; 10 bases fit TRBD1. Per the germline V gene, CDR1 is SGHAT and CDR2 is FQNNGV. The CDR3 covers 17 residues. Unmatched junction bases numbered 8, after V lost 4 bases and J lost 2 bases. The CDR3 coding sequence is TGTGCCAGCAGCTCCCGGGACAGGGGCGATACCTACAATGAGCAGTTCTTC. Translating gives CASSSRDRGDTYNEQFF.

This clonotype was seen only a few times. This chain connects TRBV25-1 to TRBJ2-7; 12 bases line up with TRBD1. Germline V gene data show CDR1 as MGHDK and CDR2 as SYGVNS. The CDR3 totals 15 residues. With 5 bases clipped from V and 6 bases from J, the junction kept 8 bases outside the gene matches. As DNA, the CDR3 is TGTGCCAGCAGTAAGGGTGGGACAGGGGGCATCGAGCAGTACTTC. Protein product: CASSKGGTGGIEQYF.

This rearrangement joins TRBV12-3 or TRBV12-4 to TRBJ2-5; 9 nucleotides match TRBD2. J gave up 1 base and V 2 bases, and 20 bases lay outside the gene matches. The CDR3 is 21 amino acids. CDR3 loop: CASSLQFGGGVWETAQETQYF. CDR3 bases: TGTGCCAGCAGTTTACAATTCGGCGGGGGGGTATGGGAAACGGCCCAAGAGACCCAGTACTTC.

This chain joins TRBV7-3 and TRBJ2-3; 7 bases agree with TRBD2. CDR1 and CDR2 (germline): SGHTA, FQGTGA. V shed 5 bases, J shed 0 bases, and the junction held 14 bases outside the gene matches. The CDR3 loop spans 18 amino acids. The CDR3 DNA reads as TGTGCCAGCAGCCGAGGAAGAAAGACTAGCAGCAGCACAGATACGCAGTATTTT. Its translation: CASSRGRKTSSSTDTQYF.

This clonotype was seen more than once but under ten times. The CDR3 is CASSLGRRAFF. The DNA for the CDR3 is TGTGCCAGCAGCTTAGGGCGGAGGGCTTTCTTT. The chain joins TRBV11-2 to TRBJ1-1; D is undetermined. Germline V gene data show CDR1 as SGHAT and CDR2 as FQNNGV. The CDR3 is 11 residues long. V was shortened by 1 base and J by 11 bases, with 8 bases between the two germline ends.

This clonotype has a handful of counts. The genes are TRBV9 and TRBJ2-2; 7 positions match TRBD1. The CDR3 loop spans 12 amino acids. The junction had 3 bases not matched to a gene; V was cut back by 7 bases and J by 6 bases. CDR1 SGDLS and CDR2 YYNGEE come from the germline V gene. The CDR3: CASGTDPGELFF. DNA of the CDR3: TGTGCCAGCGGGACAGACCCCGGGGAGCTGTTTTTT.

This clonotype was seen more than once but under ten times. The chain couples TRBV21-1 to TRBJ2-1; TRBD2, the D gene given by the table, was not confirmed from the DNA. TRBV21-1 is noted as a pseudogene. CDR3 length: 13 amino acids. The CDR3: CASRPRDWRGQFF. The DNA of the CDR3 is TGTGCCAGCAGGCCGAGGGACTGGCGGGGGCAGTTCTTC.

The CDR3 region is CASSANRDINQPQHF. The CDR3 DNA follows: TGTGCCAGCAGCGCTAACCGGGACATAAATCAGCCCCAGCATTTT. V is TRBV9 and J is TRBJ1-5; possibly TRBD1 for D (6 bases). The CDR3 has 15 residues. Germline CDR1 SGDLS, CDR2 YYNGEE. Trimming cost V 3 bases and J 4 bases, with 14 bases left between them.

This clonotype showed up just a few times. The rearrangement joins TRBV10-3 to TRBJ2-2; weak D call: TRBD1 (6 bases). The CDR3 is 15 residues long. The germline V and J ends were trimmed by 6 bases and 1 base, with 12 bases remaining between them. Germline V gene lookup returns CDR1 ENHRY and CDR2 SYGVKD. Written as DNA, the CDR3 is TGTGCCATCAGCCCCGGGACATTGAACACCGGGGAGCTGTTTTTT. This encodes CAISPGTLNTGELFF.

The chain is built from TRBV6-2 or TRBV6-3 and TRBJ2-1; 7 bases agree with TRBD2. There are 14 residues in the CDR3. With V trimmed by 5 bases and J by 10 bases, 11 bases remained unmatched. Germline lookup yields CDR1 MNHEY and CDR2 SVGEGT. The chain's CDR3 is CASSPLGLGREQFF. The CDR3 region has the DNA TGTGCCAGCAGTCCCCTAGGACTAGGACGGGAGCAGTTCTTC.

The chain carries TRBV5-6 and TRBJ2-7; no clear D gene. Germline CDR1 SGHDT, CDR2 YYEEEE. This CDR3 comprises 14 residues. V lost 2 bases, J lost 2 bases, and 11 bases lay in between. CDR3 in DNA: TGTGCCAGCAGCTTTGAGAGCCAAGCCTACGAGCAGTACTTC. Translation: CASSFESQAYEQYF.

The gene calls are TRBV12-3 or TRBV12-4 and TRBJ1-1, with no clear D. V was clipped by 3 bases and J by 5 bases, with 7 bases between them. The CDR3 runs 12 residues. The CDR3 region is CASSLPRTEAFF. CDR3 nucleotide sequence: TGTGCCAGCAGTTTGCCTAGGACTGAAGCTTTCTTT.

There are a few counts of this clonotype. The J gene is TRBJ2-3, the V gene TRBV7-9, with 10 nucleotides matching TRBD2. CDR1 and CDR2 from the germline V gene are SEHNR and FQNEAQ (reference sequence). The CDR3 is 15 residues long. V lost 6 bases, J lost 8 bases, and 11 bases stayed unmatched. CDR3: CASRNGTSAWGTQYF. Written as DNA, the CDR3 is TGTGCCAGCAGGAACGGGACTAGCGCCTGGGGTACGCAGTATTTT.

The rearrangement uses TRBV10-3 and TRBJ2-3; 8 nucleotides align to TRBD1. With V trimmed by 4 bases and J by 5 bases, 8 bases remained unmatched. From germline, CDR1 is ENHRY and CDR2 SYGVKD. The CDR3 loop spans 15 amino acids. CDR3 sequence reads: CAISVGQGKGDTQYF. CDR3 bases: TGTGCCATCAGTGTAGGACAGGGAAAAGGAGATACGCAGTATTTT.

This clonotype was seen more than once but under ten times. This chain uses TRBV7-2 with TRBJ2-5; no reliable D call. The CDR3 loop spans 13 amino acids. V was shortened by 3 bases and J by 4 bases, with 9 bases between the two germline ends. Germline CDR1 SGHTA, CDR2 FQGNSA. CDR3 coding DNA: TGTGCCAGCAGCTTTAGGAGCCCAGAGACCCAGTACTTC. This encodes CASSFRSPETQYF.